Below, 10 T cell receptor beta chains from the same sample are listed, as sequenced in a study of T cells in Graves' hyperthyroidism and ophthalmopathy. Amplification of TCR beta CDR3 regions was performed using RNA transcripts as template. The primer set for the first-round RT-PCR of the TCR CDR3 was HTBI. TCRdb reanalysed the multiplex PCR reads using MiXCR and keeps one entry per CDR3 protein. Of about 400,000 distinct CDR3 sequences listed, about 14% were seen once; the top ten hold 25% to 30%. The sequenced sample consisted of blood. The receptor source for this set is a man in his forties or fifties with Graves' ophthalmopathy.

This sequence joins TRBV10-3 and TRBJ1-6, with TRBD1 identical over 7 bases. This CDR3 is built from 14 residues. The germline V gene has CDR1 ENHRY and CDR2 SYGVKD. J was trimmed by 13 bases and V by 3 bases; bases with no gene match: 9. The CDR3: CAISDTSTGDPLHF. The CDR3, as DNA: TGTGCCATCAGTGACACTTCAACAGGGGACCCCCTCCACTTT.

The sample holds many counts of this clonotype. CDR3 protein: CASSQGPINYGYTF. CDR3 nucleotides: TGTGCCAGCAGCCAAGGGCCAATAAACTATGGCTACACCTTC. The chain joins TRBV3-1 to TRBJ1-2; D gene uncertain. V lost 1 base to trimming and J lost 2 bases, with 8 bases between them. The CDR3 contains 14 residues. Germline-derived CDR1 and CDR2 are LGHDT and YNNKEL (reference sequence).

The sample holds many counts of this clonotype. The V call is TRBV5-1, the J call TRBJ1-2; D is perhaps TRBD1 (5 bases). The CDR3 consists of 16 residues. Germline values: CDR1 SGHRS, CDR2 YFSETQ. The V end lost 3 bases, the J end lost 0 bases, and 15 bases lay between the germline ends. The CDR3 spells CASSSTPGLSNYGYTF. Written as DNA, the CDR3 is TGCGCCAGCAGCTCGACCCCAGGGTTATCTAACTATGGCTACACCTTC.

Concerning this clonotype itself: A single base separates this from a much larger clone, so it may be a read error. The rearrangement uses TRBV27 and TRBJ1-2; tentatively, D is TRBD1 (5 bases). Germline loops: CDR1 MNHEY, CDR2 SMNVEV (reference sequence). The CDR3 has 15 residues. V lost 5 bases, J lost 7 bases, and 20 bases lay in between. CDR3 coding DNA: TGTGCCAGCAGTAGACAAAGGGGAGCCGATTTTGGCTACACCTTC. It yields the protein CASSRQRGADFGYTF.

The CDR3 loop is CASSEEGTGIRELFF. The CDR3 DNA follows: TGTGCCAGCAGTGAAGAAGGGACAGGAATCCGGGAGCTGTTTTTT. The chain is built from TRBV6-1 and TRBJ2-2, with 8 bases fitting TRBD1. V dropped 1 base and J dropped 9; count of bases not matched to a gene: 7. Germline CDR1 and CDR2: MNHNS and SASEGT. CDR3 length: 15 amino acids.

This clonotype was detected many times. This chain joins TRBV27 and TRBJ2-5, with 12 bases lining up with TRBD1. The CDR3 has 15 residues. Germline V CDR1 and CDR2: MNHEY, SMNVEV (reference sequence). V lost 2 bases and J lost 5; bases outside the gene matches: 3. The CDR3 DNA is TGTGCCAGCAGTTTAGGGACAGGGGGCTTGGAGACCCAGTACTTC. Its translation is CASSLGTGGLETQYF.

At least ten counts were recorded for this clonotype. One end of the junction fails to match germline, which may point to a read error. The chain uses TRBV2 and TRBJ1-1, with 7 nucleotides matching TRBD1. The CDR3 covers 14 residues. Germline values: CDR1 SNHLY, CDR2 FYNNEI. This chain's CDR3 is CVPFRGGRNTEAFF. CDR3 sequence (DNA): TGCGTACCCTTTCGAGGGGGCAGGAACACTGAAGCTTTCTTT.

This clonotype was recorded at least ten times. The chain carries TRBV6-1 and TRBJ2-7; TRBD1 might be the D (6 bases). In germline, CDR1 is MNHNS, CDR2 SASEGT. With 5 bases removed from V and 2 bases from J, the gap between germline ends came to 13 bases. The CDR3 runs 14 residues. The DNA of the CDR3 is TGTGCCAGCAGTAAACAGGGTATGCCCTACGAGCAGTACTTC. It yields the protein CASSKQGMPYEQYF.

The chain combines TRBV4-1 with TRBJ1-5; D may be TRBD1 (5 bases). This CDR3 is 15 amino acids long. V lost 0 bases and J lost 7, with 13 bases in between. Germline V gives CDR1 MGHRA, CDR2 YSYEKL. DNA of the CDR3: TGCGCCAGCAGCCAAGATTGGCAGGGCGGCCAGCCCCAGCATTTT. Translated, it gives CASSQDWQGGQPQHF.

This clonotype was detected a few times. V is TRBV11-3 and J is TRBJ1-6, with D hard to call. V was pared by 5 bases and J by 3 bases, with 8 bases between. The CDR3 has 14 amino acids. Germline assignment: CDR1 SGHNT and CDR2 YENEEA. CDR3 bases: TGTGCCAGCAGCGGCCAGAGCTATAATTCACCCCTCCACTTT. This gives the protein CASSGQSYNSPLHF.